This TCR beta chain was captured by sequencing in a study of identical twins. Study outcomes and limitations: Fewer insertions were carried by abundant cord blood beta clonotypes, but none was seen in memory repertoires. Conclusions rested on cross-sectional statistics rather than following the same donors. With monozygotic twins, out-of-frame TCR alpha sharing exceeded what models estimated.

The authors used template switching to add a universal primer site and gave cDNA unique molecular identifiers. TCRdb analysed the 5' RACE reads with MiXCR anew, one entry per CDR3 protein. The sample gives about 720,000 distinct CDR3 sequences, 8% to 9% of which show up once; 0.98% is in the top ten. Germline CDR1 reads MDHEN; CDR2 reads SYDVKM. The CDR3 sequence is 15 residues long. V was trimmed by 6 bases and J by 4 bases, leaving 16 bases between them. This clonotype occurred a few times. The antigen remains unidentified. Separately, the same data were catalogued under a study of yellow fever vaccine responses in identical twins.

The sample taken for sequencing was PBMCs. The source is a woman between 18 and 29 years old in good health. This sequence joins TRBV28 and TRBJ2-1, with D possibly called TRBD1 or TRBD2 (5 bases each). This CDR3 reads CASSPGTTLYNEQFF. The DNA for the CDR3 is TGTGCCAGCAGCCCTGGGACGACCCTTTACAATGAGCAGTTCTTC.